The 9 T cell receptor beta chains below were found in one sample sequenced in a study of Graves' ophthalmopathy and Graves' hyperthyroidism. Researchers took RNA transcripts and amplified TCR beta CDR3 regions from them. Amplification began with first-round RT-PCR using HTBI primers, then second-round multiplex PCR was performed. One entry per CDR3 protein, called by TCRdb with MiXCR from the multiplex PCR reads. The sample comprises roughly 600,000 distinct CDR3 sequences, less than 40% of which are singletons, and about 4.6% rests with the top ten. The sample was peripheral blood or thyroid tissue (not recorded which). These receptor sequences come from an adult man with Graves' hyperthyroidism.

In the case of this clonotype: This is likely a read error, given that the CDR3 carries no conserved phenylalanine or tryptophan at its end. The chain uses TRBV28 and TRBJ2-7; no reliable D call. The CDR3 has 13 residues. Germline values: CDR1 MDHEN, CDR2 SYDVKM. V lost 3 bases and J lost 2, with 8 bases in between. The CDR3 loop is CASSLTGAYEQYS. The CDR3 bases are TGTGCCAGCAGTTTGACGGGTGCCTACGAGCAGTACTCC.

This clonotype was seen repeatedly, ten times or more. The chain couples TRBV3-1 to TRBJ1-2, with TRBD1 as a possible D gene (5 bases). The germline V gene has CDR1 LGHDT and CDR2 YNNKEL (reference sequence). Trimming removed 4 bases at V and 9 bases at J, with 15 bases between. This CDR3 is built from 13 residues. CDR3 sequence reads: CASSLLWGESYTF. DNA for the CDR3: TGTGCCAGCAGCCTTCTATGGGGGGAGAGCTACACCTTC. Supplemented by reference TRBV3-1 and TRBJ1-2, the full variable domain reads DTAVSQTPKYLVTQMGNDKSIKCEQNLGHDTMYWYKQDSKKFLKIMFSYNNKELIINETVPNRFSPKSPDKAHLNLHINSLELGDSAVYFCASSLLWGESYTFGSGTRLTVV.

This clonotype was counted at least ten times. The chain recombines TRBV5-8 with TRBJ2-7, with 9 bases matching TRBD2. Per germline, CDR1 SGHTS and CDR2 YDEGEE. Germline trimming cut 2 bases from V and 3 bases from J; bases unmatched to any gene: 6. The CDR3 runs 15 residues. The DNA of the CDR3 is TGTGCCAGCAGCTTTCGGCGGGAGGGCCTCTACGAGCAGTACTTC. It yields the protein CASSFRREGLYEQYF.

This clonotype was recorded at least ten times. This chain uses TRBV19 with TRBJ1-5; D might be TRBD1 (6 bases). V was shortened by 7 bases and J by 2 bases, with 18 bases between the two germline ends. The CDR3 runs to 16 residues. CDR1 is LNHDA, CDR2 SQIVND, per germline (reference sequence). CDR3 loop: CASKGTGPLGNQPQHF. For the CDR3, the DNA is TGTGCCAGTAAGGGTACAGGGCCGCTTGGCAATCAGCCCCAGCATTTT. Combining the CDR3 with reference TRBV19 and TRBJ1-5 gives the whole variable domain DGGITQSPKYLFRKEGQNVTLSCEQNLNHDAMYWYRQDPGQGLRLIYYSQIVNDFQKGDIAEGYSVSREKKESFPLTVTSAQKNPTAFYLCASKGTGPLGNQPQHFGDGTRLSIL.

With regard to this clonotype: A much larger clone is a single base away; this may be a read error. The chain combines TRBV12-3 or TRBV12-4 with TRBJ2-5, with 8 positions matching TRBD1. The CDR3 covers 15 residues. DNA of the CDR3: TGTGCCAGCAGTTTTGGACAGGGTGTCCAAGAGGCCCAGTACTTC. Translated: CASSFGQGVQEAQYF.

This clonotype turned up a few times. The chain is built from TRBV7-2 and TRBJ1-3; 7 nucleotides align to TRBD1. This CDR3 has 15 amino acids. Looked up from germline, CDR1 is SGHTA and CDR2 is FQGNSA. The J segment lost 0 bases and the V segment lost 5 bases, leaving 4 bases of the junction unmatched. The CDR3 DNA sequence: TGTGCCAGCAGCCCAGGGGGGGCCTCTGGAAACACCATATATTTT. It encodes CASSPGGASGNTIYF.

This clonotype was observed many times. The CDR3 spells CASSYLGQFNRNSPLHF. CDR3 nucleotides: TGCGCCAGCAGCTACCTGGGACAGTTCAATCGCAATTCACCCCTCCACTTT. The chain combines TRBV5-1 with TRBJ1-6; 7 bases fit TRBD1. Unmatched junction bases numbered 13, after V lost 3 bases and J lost 7 bases. The germline CDR1 and CDR2 sequences are SGHRS and YFSETQ. This CDR3 has 17 amino acids.

This clonotype was seen repeatedly, ten times or more. The chain couples TRBV20-1 to TRBJ2-5; 11 nucleotides match TRBD1. Germline CDR1 and CDR2: DFQATT and SNEGSKA (reference sequence). This CDR3 is 14 amino acids long. With V trimmed by 6 bases and J by 5 bases, 8 bases remained unmatched. CDR3 in DNA: TGCAGTGCCTGGACAGGGGGCAGTGGGGAGACCCAGTACTTC. Translating gives CSAWTGGSGETQYF.

This clonotype has ten or more counts. This CDR3 is CAISEGGEQYF. The CDR3 nucleotides are TGTGCCATCAGTGAGGGGGGCGAGCAGTACTTC. The chain employs TRBV10-3 and TRBJ2-7, with D possibly called TRBD1 or TRBD2 (5 bases each). Germline V gene sequence: CDR1 ENHRY, CDR2 SYGVKD. The CDR3 loop spans 11 amino acids. V shed 2 bases and J shed 6 bases, with 5 bases lying between them.